Detailed here is one TCR beta chain. This entry belongs to a study of blood T cell repertoires in COVID-19. Original processing methods: The authors estimated nucleated cell counts from reference gene primer amplification. Profiled with immunoSEQ multiplex PCR; TCRdb holds only in-frame clones, not every one. The V and J calls and clone size were taken over from that table, and D and trimming were inferred from the DNA. The sample carries 180,000 or so clones, 80% to 90% recorded once. With 0 bases removed from V and 6 bases from J, the gap between germline ends came to 11 bases. CDR1 and CDR2 from the germline V gene are MNHEY and SMNVEV (reference sequence). CDR3 length equals 14 residues.

This sequence joins TRBV27 and TRBJ1-1, with D perhaps matching TRBD1 (6 bases). Sequencing was performed on peripheral blood. This sequence originates from a man aged 60 to 69 with acute or convalescent COVID-19. The CDR3 coding sequence is TGTGCCAGCAGTTTATCGAGGTGGGGGCCTGAAGCTTTCTTT. This codes for CASSLSRWGPEAFF.